This T cell receptor (beta chain) was documented in a study of T cell repertoires in cytomegalovirus infection. A single record per CDR3 protein comes from TCRdb applying MiXCR to the reads. The repertoire holds approximately 110,000 distinct CDR3 sequences, with around 29% as singletons. About this clonotype itself: Its matching antigen is unknown.

Deletions cut 3 bases from V and 1 base from J, with 6 bases between. This CDR3 comprises 13 residues. The source was CD8+ T cells from cultured PBMCs, collected from culture after CMV antigen stimulation. The receptor was isolated from a human donor in good health (CMV status not recorded). Some clones in this sample may be carry-over from other donors' samples. This chain uses TRBV12-3 or TRBV12-4 with TRBJ2-5, with no clear D. The CDR3 DNA follows: TGTGCCAGCAGTTTTTCACGCCAAGAGACCCAGTACTTC. Amino acid sequence: CASSFSRQETQYF.